This T cell receptor (beta chain) was observed in a study of blood T cell repertoires in COVID-19. The data were produced by immunoSEQ multiplex PCR, yet TCRdb's version contains in-frame clones alone and is incomplete. Of about 300,000 clones listed, 86% are singletons. V lost 1 base and J 8 bases, leaving 18 bases between the germline ends. The germline V gene has CDR1 LGHDT and CDR2 YNNKEL (reference sequence). The length of the CDR3 is 17 residues. This rearrangement joins TRBV3-1 (or the pseudogene TRBV3-2) to TRBJ1-6; perhaps TRBD1 as D (5 bases). The receptor was isolated from a woman aged 18-29 years who had recovered from COVID-19. Sequenced sample: PBMCs or T cells enriched from blood (not recorded which). The CDR3, as DNA: TGTGCCAGCAGCCAAGGTTCCGGGGGGGGATCCTATTCACCCCTCCACTTT. Protein: CASSQGSGGGSYSPLHF.